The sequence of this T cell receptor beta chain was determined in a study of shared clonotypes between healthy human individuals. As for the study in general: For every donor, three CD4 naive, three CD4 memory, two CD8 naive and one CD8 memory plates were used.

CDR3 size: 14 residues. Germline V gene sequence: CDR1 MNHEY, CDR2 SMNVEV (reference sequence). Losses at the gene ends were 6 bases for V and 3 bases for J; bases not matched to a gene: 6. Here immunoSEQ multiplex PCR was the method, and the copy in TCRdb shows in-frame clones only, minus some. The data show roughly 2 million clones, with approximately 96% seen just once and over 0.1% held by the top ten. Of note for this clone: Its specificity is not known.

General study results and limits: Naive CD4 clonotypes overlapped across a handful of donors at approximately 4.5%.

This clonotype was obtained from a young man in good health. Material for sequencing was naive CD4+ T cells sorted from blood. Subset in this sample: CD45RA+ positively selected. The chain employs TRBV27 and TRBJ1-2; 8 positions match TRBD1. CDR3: CASRRTGFDYGYTF. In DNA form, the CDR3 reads TGTGCCAGCAGAAGGACAGGGTTTGACTATGGCTACACCTTC.